These 21 T cell receptor beta chains originate from one sample sequenced in a study of blood T cell repertoires in COVID-19 (dated by TCRdb to the early 2020s). Libraries were built with the immunoSEQ multiplex PCR assay. Held by TCRdb, this immuneACCESS table contains in-frame sequences only and omits some clones. Under half of the omission traces to an unresolved V gene where checked; the cause of the rest is unknown. This sample has roughly 430,000 clones in its table, and over 75% of those were observed once. In total, the top ten clones hold roughly 1.4% of the sample. The sample was PBMCs or T cells enriched from blood (not recorded which). The receptors come from a woman younger than 35 who had been exposed to COVID-19.

J is TRBJ1-1 and V is TRBV5-1; D is perhaps TRBD1 (6 bases). V was trimmed by 0 bases and J by 4 bases, leaving 7 bases between them. Germline CDR1 is SGHRS and CDR2 is YFSETQ. The CDR3 runs 13 residues. CDR3 coding DNA: TGCGCCAGCAGCTTGGTGGGGGCCACTGAAGCTTTCTTT. Its protein is CASSLVGATEAFF.

The chain carries TRBV5-1 and TRBJ2-3; 8 nucleotides align to TRBD2. The CDR3 runs to 15 residues. J lost 0 bases, V lost 0 bases, and 0 bases had no gene match. Germline V gives CDR1 SGHRS, CDR2 YFSETQ. This chain's CDR3 is CASSLGLASTDTQYF. CDR3 DNA: TGCGCCAGCAGCTTGGGACTAGCGAGCACAGATACGCAGTATTTT.

V usage is TRBV27 and J usage is TRBJ2-7; 14 bases agree with TRBD2. The CDR3 runs 14 residues. CDR1 and CDR2 (germline): MNHEY, SMNVEV (reference sequence). J lost 4 bases, V lost 6 bases, and 2 bases had no gene match. The CDR3 loop reads CASRGLAGEYEQYF. CDR3 nucleotide sequence: TGTGCCAGCAGGGGACTAGCGGGGGAGTACGAGCAGTACTTC.

This clone showed up just once. V usage is TRBV6-1 and J usage is TRBJ2-7; TRBD1 matches 7 bases. From germline, CDR1 is MNHNS and CDR2 SASEGT. This CDR3 contains 15 residues. The J segment lost 5 bases and the V segment lost 1 base, leaving 8 bases of the junction unmatched. The CDR3 sequence is CASSEENLQGNEQYF. CDR3 nucleotides: TGTGCCAGCAGTGAAGAGAACCTACAGGGGAACGAGCAGTACTTC.

The chain employs TRBV13 and TRBJ2-1, with 9 bases lining up with TRBD1. The CDR3 contains 16 residues. In germline, CDR1 is PRHDT, CDR2 FYEKMQ (reference sequence). V trimming: 5 bases; J trimming: 3 bases; junction bases outside the gene matches: 8. The CDR3 protein is CASSHLGQGNYNEQFF. The CDR3 coding sequence is TGTGCCAGCAGCCACTTGGGACAGGGAAACTACAATGAGCAGTTCTTC.

This chain joins TRBV9 and TRBJ1-1; D perhaps matches TRBD1 (6 bases). Trimming took 2 bases from V and 1 from J, leaving 12 bases between them. The CDR3 loop spans 15 amino acids. Looked up from germline, CDR1 is SGDLS and CDR2 is YYNGEE. The DNA for the CDR3 is TGTGCCAGCAGCGTTAACAGGGAAAAGAACACTGAAGCTTTCTTT. Translation: CASSVNREKNTEAFF.

The chain links TRBV7-9 to TRBJ2-7; 8 bases line up with TRBD1. Trimming cost V 4 bases and J 6 bases; bases outside gene matches: 8. CDR3 length: 14 residues. Germline V gene lookup returns CDR1 SEHNR and CDR2 FQNEAQ (reference sequence). CDR3 protein: CASSSGQVASEQYF. Here the CDR3 DNA reads TGTGCCAGCAGCTCGGGACAGGTTGCGAGCGAGCAGTACTTC.

This chain uses TRBV2 with TRBJ2-7; D remains ambiguous. With 4 bases removed from V and 0 bases from J, the gap between germline ends came to 4 bases. The CDR3 runs to 12 residues. Germline values: CDR1 SNHLY, CDR2 FYNNEI. CDR3: CASSGHSYEQYF. CDR3 sequence (DNA): TGTGCCAGCAGTGGACACTCCTACGAGCAGTACTTC.

The chain combines TRBV28 with TRBJ1-1; 7 bases line up with TRBD1. This CDR3 comprises 13 residues. Germline V lookup: CDR1 MDHEN, CDR2 SYDVKM. Germline trimming cut 6 bases from V and 1 base from J; bases unmatched to any gene: 2. The CDR3 DNA follows: TGTGCCAGCAGGGGGACAGAGAACACTGAAGCTTTCTTT. This translates into CASRGTENTEAFF.

The chain combines TRBV18 with TRBJ2-6, with TRBD1 matching 9 bases. The V gene's germline CDR1 is KGHSH and CDR2 LQKENI. This CDR3 is 17 amino acids long. With V trimmed by 6 bases and J by 0 bases, 6 bases remained unmatched. The CDR3 here is CASSTGTGSSGANVLTF. CDR3 nucleotides: TGTGCCAGCTCGACCGGGACAGGGAGCTCTGGGGCCAACGTCCTGACTTTC.

The rearrangement joins TRBV18 to TRBJ2-7; D is possibly TRBD2 (7 bases). Germline loops: CDR1 KGHSH, CDR2 LQKENI. The CDR3 runs 15 residues. Trimming cost V 2 bases and J 3 bases, with 14 bases left between them. The CDR3 loop reads CASSPNSGEGYEQYF. For the CDR3, the DNA is TGTGCCAGCTCACCAAATTCAGGGGAGGGCTACGAGCAGTACTTC.

The gene calls are TRBV14 and TRBJ2-7; 11 bases line up with TRBD2. Germline-derived CDR1 and CDR2 are SGHDN and FVKESK. This CDR3 is 18 amino acids long. With V trimmed by 2 bases and J by 6 bases, 15 bases remained unmatched. CDR3 residues: CASSQSLLAGGIRPEQYF. CDR3 nucleotide sequence: TGTGCCAGCAGCCAATCCTTGCTAGCGGGAGGCATCCGCCCCGAGCAGTACTTC. Variable domain in full (rest from reference TRBV14 and TRBJ2-7): EAGVTQFPSHSVIEKGQTVTLRCDPISGHDNLYWYRRVMGKEIKFLLHFVKESKQDESGMPNNRFLAERTGGTYSTLKVQPAELEDSGVYFCASSQSLLAGGIRPEQYFGPGTRLTVT.

The rearrangement joins TRBV5-1 to TRBJ1-5; possibly TRBD1 for D (5 bases). Deletions cut 1 base from V and 0 bases from J, with 14 bases between. There are 17 residues in the CDR3. Per the germline V gene, CDR1 is SGHRS and CDR2 is YFSETQ. For the CDR3, the DNA is TGCGCCAGCAGCTTGTCTCACAGGCGATATAGCAATCAGCCCCAGCATTTT. Its translation: CASSLSHRRYSNQPQHF.

J is TRBJ2-4 and V is TRBV4-1, with 10 bases lining up with TRBD2. Germline values: CDR1 MGHRA, CDR2 YSYEKL. There are 16 residues in the CDR3. Trimming cost V 0 bases and J 4 bases; bases outside gene matches: 3. CDR3 in DNA: TGCGCCAGCAGCCAAGAAAGCGGGGGGGGTAAAAACATTCAGTACTTC. This encodes CASSQESGGGKNIQYF.

V is TRBV5-1 and J is TRBJ1-1; 10 nucleotides line up with TRBD1. This CDR3 spans 16 amino acids. V was clipped by 4 bases and J by 3 bases; unmatched bases: 9. CDR1 SGHRS and CDR2 YFSETQ come from the germline V gene. The CDR3 loop is CASSPTGGGSDTEAFF. DNA of the CDR3: TGCGCCAGCAGCCCGACAGGGGGCGGCTCGGACACTGAAGCTTTCTTT.

The rearrangement links TRBV30 to TRBJ1-6, with TRBD1 matching over 8 bases. J was trimmed by 6 bases and V by 7 bases; bases with no gene match: 5. There are 13 residues in the CDR3. The germline V gene has CDR1 GTSNPN and CDR2 SVGIG (reference sequence). The DNA of the CDR3 is TGTGCCTACAGGGACAGGATTAATTCACCCCTCCACTTT. Translated: CAYRDRINSPLHF.

This clone was observed once. The gene calls are TRBV7-2 and TRBJ2-7, with 12 bases lining up with TRBD2. With V trimmed by 1 base and J by 4 bases, 5 bases remained unmatched. CDR3 length: 16 amino acids. Germline CDR1 SGHTA, CDR2 FQGNSA. CDR3: CASSLEPGLAGYEQYF. The CDR3 DNA reads as TGTGCCAGCAGCTTAGAACCGGGACTAGCGGGTTACGAGCAGTACTTC.

The chain is built from TRBV5-1 and TRBJ2-7; 8 bases are shared with TRBD2. CDR3 length: 16 amino acids. CDR1 is SGHRS, CDR2 YFSETQ, per germline. J gave up 4 bases and V 4 bases, and 13 bases lay outside the gene matches. The CDR3 region has the DNA TGCGCCAGCAGCGGGGGAGTTAGCGGGATGGGTTACGAGCAGTACTTC. Amino acid sequence: CASSGGVSGMGYEQYF.

This rearrangement joins TRBV6-1 to TRBJ2-5; TRBD1 might be the D (7 bases). The CDR3 has 15 amino acids. V lost 2 bases, J lost 2 bases, and 12 bases lay in between. CDR1 is MNHNS and CDR2 is SASEGT in the germline V gene. The DNA of the CDR3 is TGTGCCAGCAGTGAATGGGCGGGACAGCAAGAGACCCAGTACTTC. Translation: CASSEWAGQQETQYF.

The CDR3 region is CAISESVGGETQYF. The CDR3 DNA reads TGTGCCATCAGTGAGTCTGTAGGGGGTGAGACCCAGTACTTC. The rearrangement uses TRBV10-3 and TRBJ2-5; D might be TRBD1 (6 bases). The CDR3 consists of 14 residues. The germline V gene has CDR1 ENHRY and CDR2 SYGVKD. V lost 0 bases and J 5 bases, leaving 10 bases between the germline ends.

The gene calls are TRBV27 and TRBJ1-2; D is possibly TRBD1 (5 bases). V was clipped by 5 bases and J by 0 bases, with 13 bases between them. The CDR3 runs to 15 residues. The germline CDR1 and CDR2 sequences are MNHEY and SMNVEV (reference sequence). The DNA of the CDR3 is TGTGCCAGCAGTCTGGAAGGGGAAACTAACTATGGCTACACCTTC. Amino acids: CASSLEGETNYGYTF.